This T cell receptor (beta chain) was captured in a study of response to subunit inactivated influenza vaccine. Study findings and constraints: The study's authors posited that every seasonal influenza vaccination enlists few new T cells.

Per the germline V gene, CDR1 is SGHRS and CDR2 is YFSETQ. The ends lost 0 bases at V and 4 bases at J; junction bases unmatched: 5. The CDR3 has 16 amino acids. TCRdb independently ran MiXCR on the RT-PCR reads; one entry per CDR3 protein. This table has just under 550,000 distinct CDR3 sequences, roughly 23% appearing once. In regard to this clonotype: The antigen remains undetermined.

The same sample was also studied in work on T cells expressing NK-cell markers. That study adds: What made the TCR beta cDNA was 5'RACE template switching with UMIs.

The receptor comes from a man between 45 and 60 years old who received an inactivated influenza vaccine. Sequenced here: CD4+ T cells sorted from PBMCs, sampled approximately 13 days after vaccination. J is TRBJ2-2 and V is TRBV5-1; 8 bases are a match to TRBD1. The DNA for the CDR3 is TGCGCCAGCAGCTTGGGACAGGGGCGGATCACCGGGGAGCTGTTTTTT. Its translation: CASSLGQGRITGELFF.